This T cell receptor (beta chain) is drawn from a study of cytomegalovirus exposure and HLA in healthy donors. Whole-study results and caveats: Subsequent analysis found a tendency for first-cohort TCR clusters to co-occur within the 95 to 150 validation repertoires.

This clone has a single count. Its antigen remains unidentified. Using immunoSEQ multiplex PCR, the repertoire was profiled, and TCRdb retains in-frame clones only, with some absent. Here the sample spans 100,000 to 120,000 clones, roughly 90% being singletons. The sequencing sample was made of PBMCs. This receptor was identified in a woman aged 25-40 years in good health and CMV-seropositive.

The CDR3 protein is CASSIGQGARNTEAFF. In DNA form, the CDR3 reads TGCGCCAGCAGCATAGGACAGGGGGCAAGGAACACTGAAGCTTTCTTT. The rearrangement links TRBV5-1 to TRBJ1-1, with 11 positions matching TRBD1. V was pared by 4 bases and J by 1 base, with 6 bases of the junction left unmatched. CDR3 size: 16 residues. From germline, CDR1 is SGHRS and CDR2 YFSETQ.